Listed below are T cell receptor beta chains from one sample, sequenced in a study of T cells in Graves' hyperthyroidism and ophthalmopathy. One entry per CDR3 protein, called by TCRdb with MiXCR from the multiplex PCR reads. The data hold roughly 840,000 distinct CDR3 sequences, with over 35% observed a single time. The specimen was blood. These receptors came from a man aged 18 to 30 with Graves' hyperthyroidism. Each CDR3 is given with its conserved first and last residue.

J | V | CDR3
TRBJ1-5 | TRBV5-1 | CASSLGPGGSQAQPQHF
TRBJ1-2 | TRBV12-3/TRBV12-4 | CASSFPGGQAGHGYTF
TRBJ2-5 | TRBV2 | CASSETGSSTETQYF
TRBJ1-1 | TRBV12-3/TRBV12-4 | CATGTQGNTEAFF
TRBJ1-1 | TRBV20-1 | CSASAGTANTEAFF
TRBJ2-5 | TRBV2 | CASTGGQAQYF
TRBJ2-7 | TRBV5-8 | CASSLEGLAGHEQYF
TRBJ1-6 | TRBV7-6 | CASSLENREVLDSPLHF
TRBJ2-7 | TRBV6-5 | CASSLSTGGMAYEQYF
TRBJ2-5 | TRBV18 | CASSLHPVDPQETQYF
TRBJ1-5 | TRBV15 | CATSSVAQGTNQPQHF
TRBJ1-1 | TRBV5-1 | CASSYGQGEAFF
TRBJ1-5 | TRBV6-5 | CASSDLFRGVQPQHF
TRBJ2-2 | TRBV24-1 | CATSDPTYTGELFF
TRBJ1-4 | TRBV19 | CASSASGPWAEKLFF
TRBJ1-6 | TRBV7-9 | CASSLEGNSPPHF
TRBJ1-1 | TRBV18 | CASSPQLENTEAFF